What follows is one TCR beta chain and its context. It lacks a known antigen. No much larger clonotype is one base removed from it; base qualities were not supplied. Trimming costs V 0 bases and J 5 bases, and their ends lie 6 bases apart. The CDR3 goes from the cysteine to the phenylalanine over 13 residues. Just CDR3 DNA is preserved here, 39 bases in frame from base 1. CDR1 SGHRS and CDR2 YFSETQ are derived from the germline V gene. The data derive from a study of beta chain features in type 1 diabetes (dated by TCRdb to the late 2010s). Turning to the overall study: Patients and healthy donors did not differ in mean age, gender distribution, total cell number or subset yield. Across all samples, 107,917,701 sorted cells were examined, and cell number per subset correlated strongly with RNA yield. In the study, TCRB repertoires of sorted circulating CD4+ T cell subsets from recently diagnosed type 1 diabetes patients were compared with those of matched healthy donors. Regulatory and stem cell-like memory subsets were isolated from only 8 patients and roughly 8 healthy donors, whereas naive and central memory subsets came from all 30 or so donors.

A single peripheral blood draw of about 116 mL on average was collected from each donor into heparinised tubes. A BD FACSAria II and a panel including CD45RO, CCR7, CD25, CD127, CD95 and CD27 were used to sort naive, central memory, regulatory and stem cell-like memory CD4+ T cells. All sorted populations exceeded 95% purity. PBMCs were separated immediately by Lymphoprep density gradient centrifugation and were stained directly, without being cultured. So that batch effects would be minimized, each experiment stained and sorted samples in pairs, pairing one healthy donor with one patient. The entire amount of isolated RNA was reverse transcribed using the High Capacity cDNA Reverse Transcription Kit, so the sequenced TCRB transcripts were expressed ones. Deep immunoSEQ sequencing was performed on naive, central memory and regulatory T cell samples, with an average of around 3.4 million total reads per sample. After sorted cells were lysed in RLT buffer, RNA was extracted with DNase-treated RNeasy Micro or Mini kits, with the choice depending on cell number. Each cell subset was processed separately to prevent cross-contamination, with patient and healthy donor samples processed together. The immunoSEQ multiplex PCR was used to amplify TCRB sequences from cDNA, generating 87-bp fragments that spanned the CDR3 region. Amplicons were sequenced on the Illumina HiSeq platform. The study's own analysis went as follows. Synthetic template baselines were used to correct PCR bias computationally, reads within Hamming distance 2 were collapsed, and singletons that could not be merged were discarded. Reads were aligned against IMGT to assign V, D and J genes, CDR3 length and insertions or deletions at six rearrangement sites. Within each subset, clonotype counts were normalized to sorted cell number, after which true diversity and Gini coefficients were computed with the tcR R package. The overlap coefficient, calculated on TCRB nucleotide sequences, was used to measure repertoire sharing. Out-of-frame TCRB sequences from naive cells were analyzed to stand in for the pre-selection repertoire. TCRdb re-hosts the immuneACCESS table, in-frame sequences only. Its copies lack some clones; in the studies checked, an unresolved V gene accounts for under half of them, and the cause for the rest is not known. V, J and clone size reflect that table, while D and trimming were determined from the DNA. The sample records about 280,000 clones, roughly 15% of which are singletons. Jointly, the top ten make up approximately 0.015% of the sample.

Findings and caveats that apply to the study as a whole: Fewer insertions and more nucleotide deletions at VDJ recombination sites were observed in patients with type 1 diabetes, implying thymic rearrangement abnormalities. The naive, central memory and regulatory TCRB repertoires appeared to resemble one another more closely among patients than among healthy donors. Because cDNA rather than genomic DNA was sequenced, highly expressing activated cells could have been over-represented, although no difference in activation and CD3 levels was found between groups. Because the HLA sub-analyses included only small numbers of individuals, any influence of HLA type on TCRB rearrangement was left unresolved. A moderate but significant shortening of TCRB CDR3 length was observed in type 1 diabetes patients in all four CD4+ subsets. PCR might favor shorter templates, but patient and control samples were amplified and corrected together, so any skew would affect both groups equally.

The sequenced sample consisted of naive CD4+ T cells from blood. The cell subset or site label, as the study defines it: true naive CD4+ T cells. The source of this sequence is a man younger than 30 with type 1 diabetes. Rearrangement joined TRBV5-1 to TRBJ2-1, with no D gene named confidently. The sequence in DNA is TGCGCCAGCAGCTTGGATTCTAACAATGAGCAGTTCTTC. Translated, it reads CASSLDSNNEQFF.